Below are 32 T cell receptor beta chains sequenced from a single sample in a study of blood T cell repertoires in COVID-19. Only in-frame clones appear in the TCRdb table, and some are missing; sequencing was by immunoSEQ multiplex PCR. The sample contains hundreds of thousands of clones, 87% of which appear only once. Sample: peripheral blood. The receptors were sampled from a woman between 50 and 59 years old with COVID-19, enrolled during active disease.

This clone showed up just once. Here the CDR3 reads CASSLLQGTEAFF. CDR3 nucleotides: TGTGCCAGCAGCTTACTACAGGGCACTGAAGCTTTCTTT. The V gene is TRBV7-9, the J gene TRBJ1-1; weak D call: TRBD1 (6 bases). The germline V gene encodes CDR1 SEHNR and CDR2 FQNEAQ (reference sequence). This CDR3 has 13 residues. V was clipped by 2 bases and J by 4 bases, with 8 bases between them.

This clone turned up a few times. The chain combines TRBV28 with TRBJ2-7, with 9 bases lining up with TRBD1. The CDR3 sequence is 15 residues long. The germline CDR1 and CDR2 sequences are MDHEN and SYDVKM. After removal of 6 bases from V and 2 bases from J, the junction contained 8 bases not matched to a gene. CDR3 sequence (DNA): TGTGCCAGCAGCCCACCGGGACAGGGAACCTACGAGCAGTACTTC. Residues: CASSPPGQGTYEQYF.

V gene TRBV11-3 combines with J gene TRBJ1-4, with D hard to call. CDR1 SGHNT and CDR2 YENEEA come from the germline V gene. The CDR3 sequence is 12 residues long. Trimming cost V 3 bases and J 8 bases, with 7 bases left between them. CDR3 nucleotide sequence: TGTGCCAGCAGCTTGCGCGAAGAAAAACTGTTTTTT. Protein product: CASSLREEKLFF. The full variable domain, with the rest looked up from reference TRBV11-3 and TRBJ1-4, is EAGVVQSPRYKIIEKKQPVAFWCNPISGHNTLYWYLQNLGQGPELLIRYENEEAVDDSQLPKDRFSAERLKGVDSTLKIQPAELGDSAVYLCASSLREEKLFFGSGTQLSVL.

The V gene is TRBV7-2, the J gene TRBJ1-2, with 8 bases identical to TRBD1. The length of the CDR3 is 15 residues. Trimming at V came to 5 bases and at J to 4 bases, leaving 9 bases not matched to a gene. CDR1 SGHTA and CDR2 FQGNSA come from the germline V gene. DNA for the CDR3: TGTGCCAGCAGCCCTTTGGACAGGGTGGGCTATGGCTACACCTTC. It is translated as CASSPLDRVGYGYTF. Full variable domain (outside the CDR3, taken from reference TRBV7-2 and TRBJ1-2): GAGVSQSPSNKVTEKGKDVELRCDPISGHTALYWYRQSLGQGLEFLIYFQGNSAPDKSGLPSDRFSAERTGGSVSTLTIQRTQQEDSAVYLCASSPLDRVGYGYTFGSGTRLTVV.

The chain joins TRBV19 to TRBJ1-6; TRBD1 matches 12 bases. This CDR3 spans 14 amino acids. V trimming: 6 bases; J trimming: 10 bases; junction bases outside the gene matches: 4. Germline loops: CDR1 LNHDA, CDR2 SQIVND (reference sequence). CDR3 in DNA: TGTGCCAGTAGAGGGACAGGGGGCTTATCACCCCTCCACTTT. Amino acid sequence: CASRGTGGLSPLHF.

This clone was observed a single time. The rearrangement links TRBV18 to TRBJ2-5; D might be TRBD1 (5 bases). This CDR3 comprises 13 residues. V was cut by 6 bases and J by 2 bases, with 10 bases left in between. CDR1 is KGHSH and CDR2 is LQKENI in the germline V gene. The DNA for the CDR3 is TGTGCCAGCTCCCGTGGGGCACAAGAGACCCAGTACTTC. Its translation: CASSRGAQETQYF.

This clone was counted between two and nine times. CDR3 amino acids: CASSQDGGRAGNTIYF. For the CDR3, the DNA is TGTGCCAGCAGCCAAGATGGCGGCAGGGCGGGAAACACCATATATTTT. The gene calls are TRBV3-1 (or the pseudogene TRBV3-2) and TRBJ1-3; the D gene is possibly TRBD1 (5 bases). V gave up 0 bases and J gave up 4 bases, with 13 bases separating them. Germline CDR1 is LGHDT and CDR2 is YNNKEL (reference sequence). The CDR3 is made up of 16 amino acids.

This rearrangement joins TRBV14 to TRBJ2-7; TRBD2 is a possible D gene (7 bases). Between the trimmed V and J ends, which lost 1 base and 4 bases, there was a span of 20 bases. The germline CDR1 and CDR2 sequences are SGHDN and FVKESK. The CDR3 consists of 17 residues. The CDR3 reads CASSQVYPVGGQYEQYF. The CDR3 nucleotides are TGTGCCAGCAGCCAAGTTTACCCGGTGGGGGGGCAGTACGAGCAGTACTTC.

The CDR3 is CASSFRQGGTEQYF. In DNA, the CDR3 is TGTGCCAGCAGTTTCAGACAGGGGGGGACCGAGCAGTACTTC. The rearrangement joins TRBV6-2 or TRBV6-3 to TRBJ2-7, with TRBD1 matching over 9 bases. Trimming took 4 bases from V and 6 from J; bases not matched to a gene: 7. Germline assignment: CDR1 MNHEY and CDR2 SVGEGT. The length of the CDR3 is 14 residues.

This chain uses TRBV20-1 with TRBJ2-1; 8 bases fit TRBD2. V lost 3 bases, J lost 8 bases, and 27 bases stayed unmatched. The CDR3 spans 20 residues. Germline loops: CDR1 DFQATT, CDR2 SNEGSKA (reference sequence). CDR3 in DNA: TGCAGTGCTAGTGACCCTCTGCGAGCGGGGGCCTCGACCGGAGGGGATGAGCAGTTCTTC. Its protein product is CSASDPLRAGASTGGDEQFF.

The V and J genes are TRBV12-3 or TRBV12-4 and TRBJ2-1, with D possibly TRBD2 on 5 matching bases. The CDR3 length is 12 residues. Trimming took off 8 bases at V and 9 bases at J, with 14 bases between the two ends. CDR3 sequence: CASCQRPAEQFF. For the CDR3, the DNA is TGTGCCAGCTGCCAGCGGCCCGCTGAGCAGTTCTTC.

The rearrangement uses TRBV15 and TRBJ1-4; 9 bases are a match to TRBD1. CDR3 length: 17 amino acids. Germline V lookup: CDR1 LNHNV, CDR2 YYDKDF (reference sequence). The V gene end was trimmed by 2 bases and the J gene end by 8 bases; junction bases not matched to a gene: 12. CDR3 in amino acids: CATSRKNAGTGNEKLFF. The CDR3 DNA is TGTGCCACCAGCAGAAAAAATGCCGGGACAGGGAACGAAAAACTGTTTTTT.

The V and J genes are TRBV6-1 and TRBJ1-5; TRBD1 aligns across 8 bases. V lost 2 bases to trimming and J lost 6 bases; unmatched junction nucleotides: 6. Germline-derived CDR1 and CDR2 are MNHNS and SASEGT. This CDR3 is built from 15 residues. This CDR3 reads CASSEMWDRSQPQHF. CDR3 nucleotide sequence: TGTGCCAGCAGTGAAATGTGGGACAGGAGTCAGCCCCAGCATTTT.

This rearrangement joins TRBV5-5 to TRBJ2-5, with 7 bases lining up with TRBD1. The germline CDR1 and CDR2 sequences are SGHKS and YYEKEE (reference sequence). Trimming removed 0 bases from V and 1 base from J; junction bases left unmatched: 6. CDR3 size: 16 residues. The CDR3 DNA reads TGTGCCAGCAGCTTGGGACAGGGTTTGCCCCAAGAGACCCAGTACTTC. It codes for CASSLGQGLPQETQYF.

This sequence joins TRBV19 and TRBJ1-4; no reliable D call. In germline, CDR1 is LNHDA, CDR2 SQIVND (reference sequence). The CDR3 runs 14 residues. V lost 2 bases and J 0 bases, leaving 4 bases between the germline ends. Here the CDR3 reads CASSILATNEKLFF. The CDR3, as DNA: TGTGCCAGTAGTATACTAGCAACTAATGAAAAACTGTTTTTT.

The chain combines TRBV29-1 with TRBJ2-7, with 10 bases fitting TRBD1. The CDR3 contains 14 residues. The V gene end was trimmed by 4 bases and the J gene end by 2 bases; junction bases not matched to a gene: 5. CDR1 and CDR2 from the germline V gene are SQVTM and ANQGSEA. The CDR3 protein is CSVAGTGDTYEQYF. The CDR3 bases are TGCAGCGTTGCGGGGACAGGGGACACCTACGAGCAGTACTTC.

This clone was picked up a small number of times. This sequence joins TRBV5-4 and TRBJ2-7, with D possibly being TRBD1 (6 bases). Germline assignment: CDR1 SGHNT and CDR2 YYREEE (reference sequence). V gave up 0 bases and J gave up 2 bases, with 6 bases separating them. The CDR3 loop spans 13 amino acids. The CDR3 nucleotides read TGTGCCAGCAGCTTGGACAGGGCCTACGAGCAGTACTTC. As protein: CASSLDRAYEQYF.

The gene calls are TRBV24-1 and TRBJ2-1, with 11 nucleotides matching TRBD1. With V trimmed by 9 bases and J by 6 bases, 6 bases remained unmatched. In germline, CDR1 is KGHDR, CDR2 SFDVKD. The CDR3 loop spans 14 amino acids. CDR3 sequence: CATSGDRGFNEQFF. DNA of the CDR3: TGTGCCACCTCCGGGGACAGGGGGTTCAATGAGCAGTTCTTC.

At least ten counts were recorded for this clone. The CDR3 DNA is TGTGCCAGCAGTTCCTCAATCGAGGACAGGGGGCGCTACGAGCAGTACTTC. Translated, it gives CASSSSIEDRGRYEQYF. The rearrangement links TRBV27 to TRBJ2-7; 11 bases map to TRBD1. The trim removed 4 bases at V and 3 bases at J, leaving 11 bases unmatched. Germline-derived CDR1 and CDR2 are MNHEY and SMNVEV (reference sequence). The CDR3 covers 17 residues.

The rearrangement joins TRBV7-2 to TRBJ2-3; D remains unclear. Trimming left V 1 base short and J 0 bases short, with 8 bases between. Germline V gene sequence: CDR1 SGHTA, CDR2 FQGNSA. The CDR3 consists of 15 residues. The CDR3 sequence is CASSLGYRSTDTQYF. The CDR3 nucleotides are TGTGCCAGCAGCTTAGGCTACCGTAGCACAGATACGCAGTATTTT.

The chain couples TRBV3-1 (or the pseudogene TRBV3-2) to TRBJ2-1; TRBD1 agrees at 9 bases. Germline CDR1 is LGHDT and CDR2 is YNNKEL (reference sequence). The CDR3 has 19 amino acids. V lost 0 bases, J lost 2 bases, and 11 bases stayed unmatched. DNA of the CDR3: TGTGCCAGCAGCCAAGATGGCCCCGGACAGGGGACGACCTACAATGAGCAGTTCTTC. Residues: CASSQDGPGQGTTYNEQFF.

The chain combines TRBV28 with TRBJ2-5; 8 nucleotides agree with TRBD1. Germline V gene data show CDR1 as MDHEN and CDR2 as SYDVKM. The CDR3 is made up of 15 amino acids. Unmatched junction bases numbered 11, after V lost 7 bases and J lost 4 bases. The CDR3 sequence is CASTPGTGLAETQYF. The CDR3 DNA reads TGTGCCAGCACTCCCGGGACAGGTTTGGCAGAGACCCAGTACTTC.

V gene TRBV13 combines with J gene TRBJ1-1; a weak D match, TRBD1 (6 bases). The V end was cut by 5 bases, the J end by 3 bases, with 16 bases between. CDR3 length: 15 residues. The germline V gene encodes CDR1 PRHDT and CDR2 FYEKMQ (reference sequence). The CDR3 here is CASSPPVAGDTEAFF. CDR3 in DNA: TGTGCCAGCAGCCCCCCCGTGGCAGGGGACACTGAAGCTTTCTTT.

The rearrangement links TRBV19 to TRBJ2-1, with 8 nucleotides matching TRBD1. The V segment lost 5 bases and the J segment 2 bases; nucleotides outside the gene matches: 5. This CDR3 is built from 15 residues. Germline V gene lookup returns CDR1 LNHDA and CDR2 SQIVND (reference sequence). CDR3 amino acids: CASSPGTGTYNEQFF. The CDR3 bases are TGTGCCAGTAGTCCGGGGACAGGAACCTACAATGAGCAGTTCTTC.

The chain joins TRBV7-3 to TRBJ2-2; D is possibly TRBD1 (8 bases). Deletions cut 5 bases from V and 6 bases from J, with 16 bases between. This CDR3 comprises 15 residues. Germline CDR1 and CDR2: SGHTA and FQGTGA. The CDR3 loop reads CASSLDRGGPGELFF. The CDR3 coding sequence is TGTGCCAGCAGCCTCGACAGGGGAGGGCCCGGGGAGCTGTTTTTT.

The chain has TRBV6-5 and TRBJ1-2; 10 nucleotides line up with TRBD1. CDR1 and CDR2 from the germline V gene are MNHEY and SVGAGI. Losses at the gene ends were 2 bases for V and 6 bases for J; bases not matched to a gene: 6. The CDR3 length is 15 residues. The CDR3 DNA reads TGTGCCAGCAGTTACCAGGGACAGGGGAGCAATGGCTACACCTTC. This gives the protein CASSYQGQGSNGYTF.

V usage is TRBV14 and J usage is TRBJ1-6; D perhaps matches TRBD1 (6 bases). The CDR3 covers 15 residues. Germline CDR1 and CDR2: SGHDN and FVKESK. V dropped 1 base and J dropped 7 bases, with 11 bases sitting between them. The CDR3 reads CASSQAGQRNSPLHF. CDR3 coding DNA: TGTGCCAGCAGCCAAGCCGGACAGCGCAATTCACCCCTCCACTTT.

The rearrangement uses TRBV11-2 and TRBJ1-1; tentatively, D is TRBD1 (6 bases). This CDR3 contains 16 residues. With 0 bases removed from V and 6 bases from J, the gap between germline ends came to 17 bases. Germline V CDR1 and CDR2: SGHAT, FQNNGV. CDR3 nucleotide sequence: TGTGCCAGCAGCTTAGAAGGGGGGGCTCCGGAGGCTGAAGCTTTCTTT. Protein product: CASSLEGGAPEAEAFF.

The chain links TRBV7-9 to TRBJ1-1, with 7 bases aligning to TRBD1. The germline gives CDR1 SEHNR, CDR2 FQNEAQ (reference sequence). Trimming removed 4 bases from V and 4 bases from J; junction bases left unmatched: 6. This CDR3 region has 14 residues. As DNA, the CDR3 is TGTGCCAGCAGCTCCGACAGGGTCGGCACTGAAGCTTTCTTT. Its translation: CASSSDRVGTEAFF.

The genes are TRBV10-2 and TRBJ2-5; D is perhaps TRBD2 (6 bases). V gave up 8 bases and J gave up 5 bases, with 12 bases separating them. The CDR3 loop spans 12 amino acids. In germline, CDR1 is WSHSY, CDR2 SAAADI. The DNA for the CDR3 is TGCGCCAGCGGAGGGACCCGGGAGACCCAGTACTTC. Translating it yields CASGGTRETQYF.

The chain recombines TRBV5-3 with TRBJ2-3, with D unresolved. TRBV5-3 is flagged as an ORF with uncertain function. The CDR3 extends over 14 amino acids. V shed 0 bases and J shed 2 bases, with 7 bases lying between them. This chain's CDR3 is CARSLGQATDTQYF. The CDR3 region has the DNA TGTGCCAGAAGCTTGGGGCAGGCCACAGATACGCAGTATTTT.

The CDR3 DNA is TGTGCCAGCAACGAGCGGGAAGTCAATGAGCAGTTCTTC. Encoded protein: CASNEREVNEQFF. The chain joins TRBV2 to TRBJ2-1; 7 positions agree with TRBD2. Trimming removed 7 bases from V and 6 bases from J; junction bases left unmatched: 6. This CDR3 has 13 residues. The germline CDR1 and CDR2 sequences are SNHLY and FYNNEI.